The entry that follows covers one T cell receptor (beta chain) sequence. The antigen remains undetermined. The record originates from a study of breast tumors, draining lymph nodes, adjacent tissues. The study's findings and limits: Findings are consistent with lymph node origin and intratumoral expansion of most tumor T cells. Tumor TCR diversity was below lymph nodes but above nontumor tissue. Luminal-like breast cancer showed significantly greater tumor-nontumor repertoire similarity than basal-like breast cancer did.

TCRdb re-analysed the multiplex PCR reads in MiXCR, keeping a single row per CDR3 protein. The sample contains 200,000 to 250,000 distinct CDR3 sequences, less than 40% of which appear only once. The lymph nodes were axillary draining lymph nodes from breast cancer patients. The ends were cut back, 6 bases at V and 5 bases at J, with 15 bases in the middle. The length of the CDR3 is 14 residues. Germline V gene sequence: CDR1 KGHDR, CDR2 SFDVKD. The rearrangement links TRBV24-1 to TRBJ1-2, with D possibly matching TRBD1 (5 bases). The origin of this receptor is a female donor with breast cancer. Some clones in this sample may be carry-over from other donors' samples. The specimen sequenced was axillary lymph node tissue. CDR3 amino acids: CATSRGTPRYGYTF. CDR3 DNA sequence: TGTGCCACCAGTAGGGGAACACCCCGTTATGGCTACACCTTC.